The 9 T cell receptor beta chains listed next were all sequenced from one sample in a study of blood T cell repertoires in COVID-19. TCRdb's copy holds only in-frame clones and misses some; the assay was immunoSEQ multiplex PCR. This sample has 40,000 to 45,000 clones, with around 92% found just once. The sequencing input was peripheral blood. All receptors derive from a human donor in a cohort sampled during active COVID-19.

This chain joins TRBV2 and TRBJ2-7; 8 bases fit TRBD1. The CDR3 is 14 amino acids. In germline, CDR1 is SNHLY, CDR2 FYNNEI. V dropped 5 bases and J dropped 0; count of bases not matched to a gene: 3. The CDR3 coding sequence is TGTGCCAGCAGTCCAGGGGGCTTCTCCTACGAGCAGTACTTC. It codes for CASSPGGFSYEQYF.

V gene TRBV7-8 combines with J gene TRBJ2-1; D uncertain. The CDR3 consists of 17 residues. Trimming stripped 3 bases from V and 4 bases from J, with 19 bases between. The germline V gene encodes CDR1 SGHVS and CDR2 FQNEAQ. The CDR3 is CASSLPLRFAAYNEQFF. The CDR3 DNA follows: TGTGCCAGCAGCTTGCCCTTGAGGTTCGCGGCTTACAATGAGCAGTTCTTC.

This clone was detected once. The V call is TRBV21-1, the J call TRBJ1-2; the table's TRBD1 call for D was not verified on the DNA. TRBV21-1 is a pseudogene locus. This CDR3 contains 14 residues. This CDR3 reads CASSKGGARGGYTF. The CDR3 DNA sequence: TGTGCCAGCAGCAAAGGTGGGGCCAGGGGAGGCTACACCTTC.

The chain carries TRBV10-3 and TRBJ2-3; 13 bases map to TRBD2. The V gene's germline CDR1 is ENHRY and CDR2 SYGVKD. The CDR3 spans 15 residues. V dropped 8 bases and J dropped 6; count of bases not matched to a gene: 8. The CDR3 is CAISTSGGASDTQYF. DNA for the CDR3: TGTGCCATCTCTACTAGCGGGGGGGCGTCGGATACGCAGTATTTT.

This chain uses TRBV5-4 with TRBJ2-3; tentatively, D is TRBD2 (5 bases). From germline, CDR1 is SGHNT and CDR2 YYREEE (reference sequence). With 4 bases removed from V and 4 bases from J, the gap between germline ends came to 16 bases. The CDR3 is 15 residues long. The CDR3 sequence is CASSIAILAPDTQYF. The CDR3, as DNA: TGTGCCAGCAGCATCGCCATTTTAGCGCCAGATACGCAGTATTTT.

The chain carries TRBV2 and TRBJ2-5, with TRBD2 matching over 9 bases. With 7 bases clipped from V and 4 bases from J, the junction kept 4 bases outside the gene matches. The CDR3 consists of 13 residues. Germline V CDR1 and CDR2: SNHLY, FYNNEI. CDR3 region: CASMRGGLETQYF. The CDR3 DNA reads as TGTGCCAGCATGCGGGGGGGCCTAGAGACCCAGTACTTC. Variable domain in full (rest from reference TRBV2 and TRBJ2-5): EPEVTQTPSHQVTQMGQEVILRCVPISNHLYFYWYRQILGQKVEFLVSFYNNEISEKSEIFDDQFSVERPDGSNFTLKIRSTKLEDSAMYFCASMRGGLETQYFGPGTRLLVL.

The CDR3 loop reads CATYHGRGIYGYTF. The CDR3 coding sequence is TGTGCCACATACCATGGGCGGGGAATCTATGGCTACACCTTC. The chain employs TRBV6-5 and TRBJ1-2; D uncertain. Germline CDR1 MNHEY, CDR2 SVGAGI. The V end was cut by 10 bases, the J end by 4 bases, with 19 bases between. CDR3 length: 14 residues.

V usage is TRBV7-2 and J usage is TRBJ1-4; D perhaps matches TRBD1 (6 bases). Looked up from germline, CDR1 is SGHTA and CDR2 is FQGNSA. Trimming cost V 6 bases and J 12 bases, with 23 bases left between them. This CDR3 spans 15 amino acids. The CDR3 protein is CASSRKGGSTLELFF. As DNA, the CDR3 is TGTGCCAGCAGTCGGAAGGGGGGGTCAACCCTCGAACTGTTTTTT.

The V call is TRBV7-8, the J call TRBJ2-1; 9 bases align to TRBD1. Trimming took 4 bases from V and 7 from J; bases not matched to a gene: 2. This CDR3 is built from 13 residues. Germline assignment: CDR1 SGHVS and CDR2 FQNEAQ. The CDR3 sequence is CASSSGTGNEQFF. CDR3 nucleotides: TGTGCCAGCAGCTCCGGGACAGGGAATGAGCAGTTCTTC.